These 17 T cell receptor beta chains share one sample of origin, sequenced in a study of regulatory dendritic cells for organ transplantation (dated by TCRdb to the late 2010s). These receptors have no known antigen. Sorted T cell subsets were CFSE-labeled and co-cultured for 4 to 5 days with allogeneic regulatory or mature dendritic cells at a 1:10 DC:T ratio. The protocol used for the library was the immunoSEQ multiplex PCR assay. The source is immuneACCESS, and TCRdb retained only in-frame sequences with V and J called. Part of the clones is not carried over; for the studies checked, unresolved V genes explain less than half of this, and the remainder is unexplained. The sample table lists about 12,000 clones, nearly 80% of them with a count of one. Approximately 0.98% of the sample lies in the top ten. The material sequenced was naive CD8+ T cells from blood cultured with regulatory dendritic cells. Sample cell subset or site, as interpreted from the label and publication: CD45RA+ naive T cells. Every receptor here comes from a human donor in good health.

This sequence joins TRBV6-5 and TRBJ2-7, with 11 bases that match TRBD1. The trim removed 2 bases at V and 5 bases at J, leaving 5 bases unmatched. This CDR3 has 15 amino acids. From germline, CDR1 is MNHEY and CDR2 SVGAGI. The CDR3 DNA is TGTGCCAGCAGTTACCGGACAGGGGGCGCGGACGAGCAGTACTTC. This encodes CASSYRTGGADEQYF.

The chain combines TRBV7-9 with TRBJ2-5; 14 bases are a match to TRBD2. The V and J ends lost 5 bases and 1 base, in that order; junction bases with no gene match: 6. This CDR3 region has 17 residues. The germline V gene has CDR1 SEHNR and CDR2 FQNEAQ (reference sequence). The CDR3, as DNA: TGTGCCAGCAGCCCCGGACTAGCGGGGGGTGTCCAAGAGACCCAGTACTTC. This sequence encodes CASSPGLAGGVQETQYF.

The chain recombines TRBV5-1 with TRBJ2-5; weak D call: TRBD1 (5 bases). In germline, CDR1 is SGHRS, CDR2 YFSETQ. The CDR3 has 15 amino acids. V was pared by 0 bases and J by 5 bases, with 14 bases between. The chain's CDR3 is CASSLEGRVGETQYF. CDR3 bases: TGCGCCAGCAGCTTGGAGGGGCGCGTAGGTGAGACCCAGTACTTC.

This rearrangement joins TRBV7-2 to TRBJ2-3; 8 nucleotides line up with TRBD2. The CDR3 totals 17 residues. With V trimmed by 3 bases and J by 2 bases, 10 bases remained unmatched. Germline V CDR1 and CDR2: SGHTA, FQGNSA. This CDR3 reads CASSFILGGASTDTQYF. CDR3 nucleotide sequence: TGTGCCAGCAGCTTTATTCTCGGGGGGGCCTCCACAGATACGCAGTATTTT.

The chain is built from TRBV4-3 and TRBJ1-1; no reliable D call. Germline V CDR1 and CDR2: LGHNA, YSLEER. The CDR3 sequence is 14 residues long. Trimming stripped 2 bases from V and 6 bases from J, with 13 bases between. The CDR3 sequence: CASSQRGGSAEAFF. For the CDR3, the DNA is TGCGCCAGCAGCCAACGGGGAGGTAGCGCTGAAGCTTTCTTT.

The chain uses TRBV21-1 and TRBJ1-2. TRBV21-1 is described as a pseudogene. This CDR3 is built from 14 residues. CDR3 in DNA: TGTGCCAGCAGCAAAGCGGCGGCTAACTATGGCTACACCTTC. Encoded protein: CASSKAAANYGYTF.

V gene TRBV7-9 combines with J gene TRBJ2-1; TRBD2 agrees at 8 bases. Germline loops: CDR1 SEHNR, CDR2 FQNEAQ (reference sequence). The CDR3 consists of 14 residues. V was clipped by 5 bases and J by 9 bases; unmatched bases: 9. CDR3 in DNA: TGTGCCAGCAGCCCCCGGGAGGGTACGGGTGAGCAGTTCTTC. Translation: CASSPREGTGEQFF. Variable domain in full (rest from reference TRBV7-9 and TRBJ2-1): DTGVSQNPRHKITKRGQNVTFRCDPISEHNRLYWYRQTLGQGPEFLTYFQNEAQLEKSRLLSDRFSAERPKGSFSTLEIQRTEQGDSAMYLCASSPREGTGEQFFGPGTRLTVL.

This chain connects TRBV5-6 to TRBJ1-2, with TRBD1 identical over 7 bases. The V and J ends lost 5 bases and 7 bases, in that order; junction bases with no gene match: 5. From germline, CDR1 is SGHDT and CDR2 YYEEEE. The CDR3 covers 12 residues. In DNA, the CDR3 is TGTGCCAGCAGAGGACAGGTACCTGGCTACACCTTC. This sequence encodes CASRGQVPGYTF.

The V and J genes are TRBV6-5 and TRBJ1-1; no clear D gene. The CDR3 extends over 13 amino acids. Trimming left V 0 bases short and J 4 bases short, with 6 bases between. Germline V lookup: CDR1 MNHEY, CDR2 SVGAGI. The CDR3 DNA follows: TGTGCCAGCAGTTACTCACGGGTCACTGAAGCTTTCTTT. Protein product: CASSYSRVTEAFF.

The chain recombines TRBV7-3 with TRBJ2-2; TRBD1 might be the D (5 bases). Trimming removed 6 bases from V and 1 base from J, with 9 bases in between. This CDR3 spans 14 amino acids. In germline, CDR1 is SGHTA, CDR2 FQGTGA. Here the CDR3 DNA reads TGTGCCAGCAGTCAAGACAGGAACACCGGGGAGCTGTTTTTT. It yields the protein CASSQDRNTGELFF.

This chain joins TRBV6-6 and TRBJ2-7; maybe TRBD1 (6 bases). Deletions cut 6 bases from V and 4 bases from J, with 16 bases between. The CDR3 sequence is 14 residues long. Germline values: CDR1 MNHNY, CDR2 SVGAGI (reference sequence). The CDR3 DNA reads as TGTGCCAGCAGCCGGACAGAACCTTTTTACGAGCAGTACTTC. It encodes CASSRTEPFYEQYF.

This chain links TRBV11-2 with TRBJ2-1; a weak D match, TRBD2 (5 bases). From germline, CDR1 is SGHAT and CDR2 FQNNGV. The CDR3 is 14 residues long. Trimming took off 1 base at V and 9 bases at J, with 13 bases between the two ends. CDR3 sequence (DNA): TGTGCCAGCAGCTTAGGTCCTAGCTTGGGTGAGCAGTTCTTC. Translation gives CASSLGPSLGEQFF. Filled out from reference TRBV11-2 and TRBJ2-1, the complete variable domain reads EAGVAQSPRYKIIEKRQSVAFWCNPISGHATLYWYQQILGQGPKLLIQFQNNGVVDDSQLPKDRFSAERLKGVDSTLKIQPAKLEDSAVYLCASSLGPSLGEQFFGPGTRLTVL.

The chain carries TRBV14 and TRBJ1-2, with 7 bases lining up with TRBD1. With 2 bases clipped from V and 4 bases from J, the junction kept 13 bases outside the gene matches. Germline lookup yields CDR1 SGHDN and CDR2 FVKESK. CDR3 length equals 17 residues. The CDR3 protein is CASSQIQTTGIGYGYTF. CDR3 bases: TGTGCCAGCAGCCAAATTCAGACGACAGGGATTGGCTATGGCTACACCTTC.

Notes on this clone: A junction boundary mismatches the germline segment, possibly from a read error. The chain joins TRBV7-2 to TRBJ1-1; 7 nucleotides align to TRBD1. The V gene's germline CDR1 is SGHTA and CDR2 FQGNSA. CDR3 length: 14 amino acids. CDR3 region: CASGLSPTGIGAFF. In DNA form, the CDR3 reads TGTGCCAGCGGCTTAAGCCCGACAGGGATCGGGGCTTTCTTT. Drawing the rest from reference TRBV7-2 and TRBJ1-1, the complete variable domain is GAGVSQSPSNKVTEKGKDVELRCDPISGHTALYWYRQSLGQGLEFLIYFQGNSAPDKSGLPSDRFSAERTGGSVSTLTIQRTQQEDSAVYLCASGLSPTGIGAFFGQGTRLTVV.

This chain's CDR3 is CASSPAGSFSYEQYF. The CDR3, as DNA: TGTGCCAGCAGCCCGGCAGGCAGTTTCTCCTACGAGCAGTACTTC. The rearrangement links TRBV7-9 to TRBJ2-7; D uncertain. Trimming shortened V by 5 bases and J by 0 bases, and 14 bases separated the two germline ends. The CDR3 sequence is 15 residues long. The germline CDR1 and CDR2 sequences are SEHNR and FQNEAQ (reference sequence).

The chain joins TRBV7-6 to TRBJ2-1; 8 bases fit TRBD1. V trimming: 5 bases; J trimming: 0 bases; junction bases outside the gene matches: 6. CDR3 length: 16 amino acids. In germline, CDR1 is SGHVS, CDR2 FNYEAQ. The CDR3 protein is CASSTRTGNSYNEQFF. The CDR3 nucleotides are TGTGCCAGCAGCACTCGGACAGGGAACTCCTACAATGAGCAGTTCTTC.

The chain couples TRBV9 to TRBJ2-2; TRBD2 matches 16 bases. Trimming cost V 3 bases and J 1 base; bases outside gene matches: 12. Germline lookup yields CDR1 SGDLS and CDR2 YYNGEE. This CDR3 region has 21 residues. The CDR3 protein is CASSAEVGTSGGALNTGELFF. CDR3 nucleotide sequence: TGTGCCAGCAGCGCCGAGGTCGGGACTAGCGGGGGGGCACTGAACACCGGGGAGCTGTTTTTT.